This T cell receptor (beta chain) was recovered during a study of blood T cell repertoires in COVID-19. The wider study: Acute-phase and convalescent COVID-19 samples originated in the United States, Italy and Spain. From T cells, B-cell-depleted T cells, or PBMCs came the material, which was cDNA or gDNA.

The repertoire was sequenced with immunoSEQ multiplex PCR; TCRdb's copy has only in-frame clones and lacks some. The table records some 180,000 clones, under 90% of them present only once. Trimming left V 6 bases short and J 0 bases short, with 11 bases between. The V gene's germline CDR1 is LNHDA and CDR2 SQIVND (reference sequence). This CDR3 is 15 amino acids long. This TCR came from a man in his fifties or sixties with acute or convalescent COVID-19. The sample was peripheral blood. This chain joins TRBV19 and TRBJ2-2, with a possible D match to TRBD2 (5 bases). CDR3 sequence (DNA): TGTGCCAGTAGGGAGGCGTGGTCGAACACCGGGGAGCTGTTTTTT. Its translation is CASREAWSNTGELFF.